This TCR beta chain derives from a study of early T cells in non-severe SARS-CoV-2 infection. Overall study context: Sequenced material consisted of bulk RNA (from unsorted whole blood), and chains were unpaired.

TCRdb analysed the 5' RACE reads with MiXCR anew, one entry per CDR3 protein. The sample lists 45,000 to 55,000 distinct CDR3 sequences; approximately 9.8% were seen once. This clonotype was found a few times. The CDR3 is made up of 17 amino acids. The V gene's germline CDR1 is KGHSH and CDR2 LQKENI. The ends lost 3 bases at V and 3 bases at J; junction bases unmatched: 9. The sample comprised whole blood. The chain couples TRBV18 to TRBJ2-7; 12 bases are shared with TRBD2. This sequence originates from an adult who was a healthcare worker with PCR-confirmed SARS-CoV-2 infection or an uninfected control (not recorded which). The CDR3 DNA follows: TGTGCCAGCTCACCCCCAACTACTAGCGGGAGGTTCTACGAGCAGTACTTC. Protein: CASSPPTTSGRFYEQYF.